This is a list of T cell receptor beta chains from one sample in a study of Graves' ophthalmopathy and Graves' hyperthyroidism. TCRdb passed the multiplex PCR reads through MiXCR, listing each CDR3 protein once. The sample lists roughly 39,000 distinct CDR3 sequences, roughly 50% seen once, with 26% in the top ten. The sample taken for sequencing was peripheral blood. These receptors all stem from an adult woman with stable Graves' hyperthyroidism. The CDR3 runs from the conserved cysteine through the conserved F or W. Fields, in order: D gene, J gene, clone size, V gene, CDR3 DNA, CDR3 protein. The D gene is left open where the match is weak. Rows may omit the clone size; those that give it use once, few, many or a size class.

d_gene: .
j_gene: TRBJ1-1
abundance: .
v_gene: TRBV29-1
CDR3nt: TGCAGTTTGGGTGGGAACACTGAAGCTTTCTTT
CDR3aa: CSLGGNTEAFF

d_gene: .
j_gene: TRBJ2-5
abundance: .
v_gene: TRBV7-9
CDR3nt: TGTGCCAGCAGCTCCTCTTCCCGAGAGACCCAGTACTTC
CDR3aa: CASSSSSRETQYF

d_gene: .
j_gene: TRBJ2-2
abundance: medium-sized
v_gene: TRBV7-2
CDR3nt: TGTGCCAGCAAGACTCCGAACACCGGGGAGCTGTTTTTT
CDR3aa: CASKTPNTGELFF

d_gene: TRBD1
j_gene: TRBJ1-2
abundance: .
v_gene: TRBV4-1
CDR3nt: TGCGCCGGCAGCCAAGATCAGGGGGCAGGGGGCGCACCTGGCTACACCTTC
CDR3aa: CAGSQDQGAGGAPGYTF

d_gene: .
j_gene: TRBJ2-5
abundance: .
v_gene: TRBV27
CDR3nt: TGTGCCAGCAGTCACTCCCGGGGTGGGGAGGCCCAATACTTC
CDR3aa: CASSHSRGGEAQYF

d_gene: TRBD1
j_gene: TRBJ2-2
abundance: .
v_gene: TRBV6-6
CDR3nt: TGTGCCAGCAGTCCGGACAGGGGAGGCACTGGGGAGCTGTTTTTT
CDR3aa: CASSPDRGGTGELFF

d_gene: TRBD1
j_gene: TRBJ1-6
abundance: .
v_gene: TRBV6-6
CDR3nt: TGTGCCAGCAGACAGGGGATCACCATTTATAATTCACCCCTCCACTTT
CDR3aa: CASRQGITIYNSPLHF

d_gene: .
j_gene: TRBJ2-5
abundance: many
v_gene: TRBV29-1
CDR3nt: TGCAGCGTTAGGGGGGGACTGGCACGAGAGACCCAGTACTTC
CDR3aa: CSVRGGLARETQYF

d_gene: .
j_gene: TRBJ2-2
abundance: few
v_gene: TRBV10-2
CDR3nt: TGCGCCAGCAGTGGGCAGGGGCAAACCGGGGAGCTGTTTTTC
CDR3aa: CASSGQGQTGELFF

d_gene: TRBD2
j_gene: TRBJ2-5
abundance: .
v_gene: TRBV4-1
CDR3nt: TGTGCCAGCAGCCAAGGGACTAGCGGGAGGGCAGAGACCCAGTACTTC
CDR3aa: CASSQGTSGRAETQYF

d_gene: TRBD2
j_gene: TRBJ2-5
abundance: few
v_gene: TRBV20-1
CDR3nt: TGCAGTGCTTGGACCGGGACTAGCGGGAGGGCAGAGACCCAGTACTTC
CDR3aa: CSAWTGTSGRAETQYF

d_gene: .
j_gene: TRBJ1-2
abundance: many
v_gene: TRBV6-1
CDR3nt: TGTGCCAGCAGTGAAGCTTCACGTAACTATGGCTACACCTTC
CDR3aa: CASSEASRNYGYTF

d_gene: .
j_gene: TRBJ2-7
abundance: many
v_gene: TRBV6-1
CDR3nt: TGTGCCAGCAGTAGGGGGGGCGGAAAATACGAGCAGTACTTC
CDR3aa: CASSRGGGKYEQYF

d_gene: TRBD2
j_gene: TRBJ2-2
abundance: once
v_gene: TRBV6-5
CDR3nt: TGTGCCTGTAGAACGACCCTAGCGGGAGTGGGCGGGGAGCTGTTTTTT
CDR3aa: CACRTTLAGVGGELFF

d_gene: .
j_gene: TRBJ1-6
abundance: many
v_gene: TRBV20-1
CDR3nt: TGCAGTGCGGCACAGGGCCGGATGAATTCACCCCTCCACTTT
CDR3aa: CSAAQGRMNSPLHF

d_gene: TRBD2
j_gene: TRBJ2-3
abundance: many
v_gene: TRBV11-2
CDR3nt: TGTGCCAGCAGCTTACACCCCCAAAGCGGGATGGGTACGCAGTATTTT
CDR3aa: CASSLHPQSGMGTQYF

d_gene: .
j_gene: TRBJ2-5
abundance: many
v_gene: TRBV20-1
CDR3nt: TGCAGTGCTATCTCGACACGGAGGGCATCGGAGACCCAGTACTTC
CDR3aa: CSAISTRRASETQYF

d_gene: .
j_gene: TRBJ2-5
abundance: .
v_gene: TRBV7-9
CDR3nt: TGTGCCAGCAGCCCCTCCGGGAACGGGGGAGAGACCCAGTACTTC
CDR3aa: CASSPSGNGGETQYF

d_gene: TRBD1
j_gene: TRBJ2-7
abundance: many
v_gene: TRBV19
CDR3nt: TGTGCCAGTAGCGTGGTCCGCGGACAGGGAATTTACGAGCAGCACTTC
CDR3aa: CASSVVRGQGIYEQHF

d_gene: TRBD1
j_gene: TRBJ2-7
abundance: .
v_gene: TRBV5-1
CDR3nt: TGCGCCAGCAGCTGGGACAGGGTCAGGGACGAGCAGTACTTC
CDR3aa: CASSWDRVRDEQYF

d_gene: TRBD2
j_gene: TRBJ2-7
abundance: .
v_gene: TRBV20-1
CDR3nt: TGCAGTGTTCCAGGCCTAGCGGGAGGGTCTTACGAGCAGTACTTC
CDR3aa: CSVPGLAGGSYEQYF

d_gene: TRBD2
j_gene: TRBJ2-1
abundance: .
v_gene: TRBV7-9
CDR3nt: TGTGCCAGCAGCTCACTAGCGGGACTATACAATGAGCAGTTCTTC
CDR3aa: CASSSLAGLYNEQFF

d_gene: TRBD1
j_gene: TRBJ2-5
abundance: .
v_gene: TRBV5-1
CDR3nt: TGCGCCAGCAGGGACCCCGGACAGGGGGCGGGAGAGACCCAGTACTTC
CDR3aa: CASRDPGQGAGETQYF

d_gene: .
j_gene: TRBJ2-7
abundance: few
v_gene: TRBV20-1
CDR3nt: TGCAGTGTAGGGGGACACGAGCAGTACTTC
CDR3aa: CSVGGHEQYF

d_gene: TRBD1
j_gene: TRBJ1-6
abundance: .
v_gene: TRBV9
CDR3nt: TGTGCCAGCAGCAAAGGGACAGGGAGATCACCCCTCCACTTT
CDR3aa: CASSKGTGRSPLHF

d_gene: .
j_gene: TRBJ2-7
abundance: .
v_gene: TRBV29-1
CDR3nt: TGCAGCGACGGGGGAACCTACGAGCAGTACTTC
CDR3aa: CSDGGTYEQYF

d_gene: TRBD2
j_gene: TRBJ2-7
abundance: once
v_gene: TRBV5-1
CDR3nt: TGCGCCAGCAGCTCTAGCGGGAGGACCGAGCAGTACTTC
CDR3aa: CASSSSGRTEQYF

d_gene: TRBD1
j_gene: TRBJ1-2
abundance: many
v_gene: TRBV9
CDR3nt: TGTGCCAGCAGCGTAGCCCCGGGACAGGGTTATGGCTACACCTTC
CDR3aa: CASSVAPGQGYGYTF

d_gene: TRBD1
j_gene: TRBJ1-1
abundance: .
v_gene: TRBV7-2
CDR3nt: TGTGCCAGCAGCCCCAGGGGGCAGGGTGAAGCTTTCTTT
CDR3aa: CASSPRGQGEAFF

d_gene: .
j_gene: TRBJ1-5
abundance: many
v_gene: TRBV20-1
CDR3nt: TGCAGTGCCCAGATTACCAGCCTGTATAGCAATCAGCCCCAGCATTTT
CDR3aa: CSAQITSLYSNQPQHF

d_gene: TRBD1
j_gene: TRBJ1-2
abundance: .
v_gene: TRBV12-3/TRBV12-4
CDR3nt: TGTGCCAGCAGTTACCCAACAGGGGGCGCATCTGGCTACACCTTC
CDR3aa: CASSYPTGGASGYTF

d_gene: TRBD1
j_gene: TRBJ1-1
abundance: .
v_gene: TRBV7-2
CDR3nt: TGTGCCAACAGCTATACCAGGGGGCATTTGAACACTGAAGCTTTCTTT
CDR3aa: CANSYTRGHLNTEAFF

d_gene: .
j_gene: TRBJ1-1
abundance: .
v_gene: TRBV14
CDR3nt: TGTACCAGCAGCCATTTATCCCTATTCGCTGAAGCTTCCTTT
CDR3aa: CTSSHLSLFAEASF

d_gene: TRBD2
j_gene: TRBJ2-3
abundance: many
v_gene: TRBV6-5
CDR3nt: TGTGCCAGCAGTCGTCATACTAGCGGGAGCACAGATACGCAGTATTTT
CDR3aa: CASSRHTSGSTDTQYF

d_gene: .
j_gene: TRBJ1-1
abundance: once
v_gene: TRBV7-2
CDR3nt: TGTGCCAGCAGCCCCGGCGGGGGGGACACTGAAGCTTTCTTT
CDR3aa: CASSPGGGDTEAFF

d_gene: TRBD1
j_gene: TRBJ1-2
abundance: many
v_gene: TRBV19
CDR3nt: TGTGCCAGTACCCTAGGGGCAGGGGGCTATGGCTACACCTTC
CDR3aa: CASTLGAGGYGYTF

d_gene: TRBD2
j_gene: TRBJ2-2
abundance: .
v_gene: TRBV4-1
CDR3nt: TGTGCCAGCAGCCAAGGGACTAGCGGGAGGCTTAGCGGGGAGCTGTTTTTT
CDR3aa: CASSQGTSGRLSGELFF

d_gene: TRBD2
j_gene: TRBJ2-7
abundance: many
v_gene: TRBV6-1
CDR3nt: TGTGCCAGCAGTCCTTGGGCGGGAGTAGCTTACGAGCAGTACTTC
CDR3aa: CASSPWAGVAYEQYF

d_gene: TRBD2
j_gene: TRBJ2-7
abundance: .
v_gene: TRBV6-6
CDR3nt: TGTGCCAGCAGTCCGTCTAGCGGGAGAACGTACGAGCAGTACTTC
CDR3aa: CASSPSSGRTYEQYF

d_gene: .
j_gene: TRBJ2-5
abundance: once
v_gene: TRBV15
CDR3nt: TGTGCCACCAGCAGAGATAGGACCCTGGAGACCCAGTACTTC
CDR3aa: CATSRDRTLETQYF

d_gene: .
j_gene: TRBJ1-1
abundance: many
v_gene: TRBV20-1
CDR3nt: TGCAGTGCTAGAGATTGGCAGCTGAACACTGAAGCTTTCTTT
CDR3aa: CSARDWQLNTEAFF

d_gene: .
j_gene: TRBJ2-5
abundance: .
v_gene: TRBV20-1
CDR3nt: TGCAGTGCTAGCAGCTTAGGGGAGACCCAGTACTTC
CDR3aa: CSASSLGETQYF

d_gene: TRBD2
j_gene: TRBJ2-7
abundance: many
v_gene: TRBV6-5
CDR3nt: TGTGCCAGCAGTTACTCGCGGGGGTGGAACGAGCAGTACTTC
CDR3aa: CASSYSRGWNEQYF

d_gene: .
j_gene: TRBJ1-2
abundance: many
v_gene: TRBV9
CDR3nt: TGTGCCAGCAGCGGATTAGCTGAATCTGGCTACACCTTC
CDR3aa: CASSGLAESGYTF

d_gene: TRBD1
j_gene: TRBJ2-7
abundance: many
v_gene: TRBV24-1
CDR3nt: TGTGCCACCAGTGACTCGACAGGGGAGGCGGACGAGCAGTACTTC
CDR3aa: CATSDSTGEADEQYF